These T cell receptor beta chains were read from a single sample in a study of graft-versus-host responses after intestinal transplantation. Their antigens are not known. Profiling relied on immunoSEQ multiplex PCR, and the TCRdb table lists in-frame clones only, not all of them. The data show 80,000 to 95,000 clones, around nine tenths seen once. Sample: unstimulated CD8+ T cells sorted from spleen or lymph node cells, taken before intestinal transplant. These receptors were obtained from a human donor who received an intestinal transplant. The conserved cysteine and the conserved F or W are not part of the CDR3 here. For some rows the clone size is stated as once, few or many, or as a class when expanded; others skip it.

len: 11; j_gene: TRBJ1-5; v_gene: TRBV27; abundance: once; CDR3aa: ASSDRDNQPQH
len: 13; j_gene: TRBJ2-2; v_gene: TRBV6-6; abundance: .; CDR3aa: ASSFKGRNTGELF
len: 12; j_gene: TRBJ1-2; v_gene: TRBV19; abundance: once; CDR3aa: ASSIETVNYGYT
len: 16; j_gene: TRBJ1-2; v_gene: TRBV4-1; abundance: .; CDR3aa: ASSRFPPQVYINYGYT
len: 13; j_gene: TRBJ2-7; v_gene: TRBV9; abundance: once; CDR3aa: ASSGFPDSNYEQY
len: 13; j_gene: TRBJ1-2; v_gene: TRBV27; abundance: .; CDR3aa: ASSSGQSDNYGYT
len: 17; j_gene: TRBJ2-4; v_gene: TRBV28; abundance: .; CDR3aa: ASSLCIGLAGLAKNIQY
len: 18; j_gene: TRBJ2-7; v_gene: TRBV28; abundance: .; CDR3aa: ASSFGDGSSRTTRPYEQY
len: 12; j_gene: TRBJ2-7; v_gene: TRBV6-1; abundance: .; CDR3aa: ASSIDRGPREQY
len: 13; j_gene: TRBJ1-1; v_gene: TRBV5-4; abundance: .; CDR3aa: ASSLAGAWDTEAF
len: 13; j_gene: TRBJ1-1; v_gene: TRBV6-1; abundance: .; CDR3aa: AGSEVEGSNTEAF
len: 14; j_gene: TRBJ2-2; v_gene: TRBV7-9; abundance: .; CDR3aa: ASSLPAGGVTGELF
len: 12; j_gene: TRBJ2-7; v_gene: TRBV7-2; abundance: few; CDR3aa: ASSPGGQGHEQY
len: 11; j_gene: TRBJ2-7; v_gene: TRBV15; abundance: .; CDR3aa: ATSRGGFYEQY
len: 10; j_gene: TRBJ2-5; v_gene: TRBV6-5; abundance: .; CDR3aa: ASSYIQETQY
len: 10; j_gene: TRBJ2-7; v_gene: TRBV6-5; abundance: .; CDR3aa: ATLDSRGEQY
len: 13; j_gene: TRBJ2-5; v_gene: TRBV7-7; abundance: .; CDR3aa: ASTPARGYQETQY
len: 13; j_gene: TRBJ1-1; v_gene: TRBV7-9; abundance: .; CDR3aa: ASSLPLELNTEAF
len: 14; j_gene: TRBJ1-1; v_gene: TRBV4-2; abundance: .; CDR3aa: ASSQVTGSPNTEAF
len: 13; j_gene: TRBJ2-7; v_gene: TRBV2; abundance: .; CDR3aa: ASSEALGQSYEQY
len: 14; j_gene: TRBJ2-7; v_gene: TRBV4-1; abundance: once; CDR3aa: ASSQGYSSGSYEQY
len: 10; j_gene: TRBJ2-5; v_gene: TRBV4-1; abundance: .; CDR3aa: ASSQGTGPQY
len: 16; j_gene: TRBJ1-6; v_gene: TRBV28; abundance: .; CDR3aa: ASSLWQAAGPYNSPLH
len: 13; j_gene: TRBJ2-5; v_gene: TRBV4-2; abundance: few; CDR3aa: ASSQVMDSGETQY